Listed here is a single TCR beta chain. For TCRbeta, the library was prepared with unique molecular identifiers. TCRdb reprocessed the PCR reads via MiXCR and lists one record per CDR3 protein. The sample lists about 270,000 distinct CDR3 sequences, nearly 10% occurring once. The data were obtained in a study of T-cell reconstitution after alpha-beta-depleted transplantation in children. This CDR3 region has 17 residues. Germline assignment: CDR1 SGHAT and CDR2 FQDESV (reference sequence). Trimming pared 5 bases from V and 0 bases from J, leaving 14 bases between. Sequenced here: PBMCs from the stem cell graft donor, sampled from the stem cell graft. This chain joins TRBV11-1 and TRBJ2-6; D may be TRBD1 (5 bases). This receptor was obtained from a human donor who donated a stem cell graft to a child with SCID. The CDR3 loop is CASSGASILSGANVLTF. DNA of the CDR3: TGTGCCAGCAGCGGGGCCTCTATCCTCTCTGGGGCCAACGTCCTGACTTTC.